Shown below are 30 T cell receptor beta chains from a single sample sequenced in a study of OX40 agonist ivuxolimab in advanced cancers. Assay: immunoSEQ multiplex PCR; the TCRdb copy retains only in-frame clones and omits some. The sample holds over 50,000 clones, more than 65% seen once. The sample consisted of CD4+ or CD8+ T cells sorted from blood, taken in a trial of the OX40 agonist ivuxolimab. The source of these receptors is an adult with an advanced solid tumor such as melanoma, head and neck, liver or kidney cancer.

V and J are TRBV27 and TRBJ2-7; perhaps TRBD2 as D (5 bases). Deletions cut 3 bases from V and 3 bases from J, with 9 bases between. The CDR3 totals 13 residues. In germline, CDR1 is MNHEY, CDR2 SMNVEV (reference sequence). CDR3 DNA: TGTGCCAGCAGTTTCGAGCGGAACTACGAGCAGTACTTC. This encodes CASSFERNYEQYF.

The chain carries TRBV10-1 and TRBJ2-3, with D unclear. Germline assignment: CDR1 WNHNN and CDR2 SYGVQD (reference sequence). Trimming stripped 7 bases from V and 2 bases from J, with 10 bases between. The CDR3 spans 13 residues. The CDR3 is CASNARPTDTQYF. CDR3 bases: TGCGCCAGCAACGCCAGGCCCACAGATACGCAGTATTTT.

In its sample, this clone was seen once. The J gene is TRBJ2-1, the V gene TRBV11-2; TRBD1 matches 7 bases. The CDR3 length is 14 residues. Germline V gene sequence: CDR1 SGHAT, CDR2 FQNNGV. The ends lost 5 bases at V and 10 bases at J; junction bases unmatched: 11. As DNA, the CDR3 is TGTGCCAGCAGCGCGGACAGGTTTAGCAGAGAGCAGTTCTTC. Its translation is CASSADRFSREQFF.

This sequence joins TRBV5-6 and TRBJ2-1, with D uncertain. Germline V gene data show CDR1 as SGHDT and CDR2 as YYEEEE. The CDR3 has 14 residues. Trimming took off 3 bases at V and 2 bases at J, with 9 bases between the two ends. The chain's CDR3 is CASSSQAAYNEQFF. The CDR3 nucleotides read TGTGCCAGCAGCTCCCAGGCAGCCTACAATGAGCAGTTCTTC.

This chain links TRBV7-2 with TRBJ1-2, with D unresolved. Germline V gene lookup returns CDR1 SGHTA and CDR2 FQGNSA. Trimming stripped 0 bases from V and 6 bases from J, with 8 bases between. The CDR3 contains 13 residues. This CDR3 is CASSLARRDGYTF. The CDR3 DNA sequence: TGTGCCAGCAGCTTAGCGAGAAGGGATGGCTACACCTTC.

The chain recombines TRBV18 with TRBJ1-1; TRBD1 matches at 7 bases. J gave up 3 bases and V 3 bases, and 10 bases lay outside the gene matches. From germline, CDR1 is KGHSH and CDR2 LQKENI. The CDR3 is made up of 16 amino acids. CDR3 residues: CASSPQTGDSYTEAFF. CDR3 sequence (DNA): TGTGCCAGCTCACCGCAAACAGGGGATTCTTACACTGAAGCTTTCTTT.

The chain has TRBV27 and TRBJ2-1, with TRBD2 as a possible D gene (5 bases). CDR3 length: 14 residues. Germline-derived CDR1 and CDR2 are MNHEY and SMNVEV (reference sequence). With 6 bases removed from V and 9 bases from J, the gap between germline ends came to 18 bases. The CDR3 DNA sequence: TGTGCCAGCAGGCGGGTTACTCCAGGCGGTGAGCAGTTCTTC. Amino acids: CASRRVTPGGEQFF.

This chain uses TRBV11-3 with TRBJ2-7; the D is unclear. Germline V gene data show CDR1 as SGHNT and CDR2 as YENEEA. There are 13 residues in the CDR3. V gave up 3 bases and J gave up 1 base, with 7 bases separating them. The CDR3 DNA is TGTGCCAGCAGCTTGCGATTTTCCTACGAGCAGTACTTC. Its translation is CASSLRFSYEQYF.

The rearrangement joins TRBV5-6 to TRBJ2-5; D is ambiguous. This CDR3 region has 14 residues. Trimming removed 5 bases at V and 4 bases at J, with 15 bases between. Per germline, CDR1 SGHDT and CDR2 YYEEEE. CDR3 loop: CASSITAPGETQYF. The CDR3 nucleotides read TGTGCCAGCAGTATAACAGCCCCGGGAGAGACCCAGTACTTC.

V usage is TRBV7-2 and J usage is TRBJ2-5, with D possibly being TRBD1 (6 bases). Between the trimmed V and J ends, which lost 2 bases and 5 bases, there was a span of 12 bases. Per the germline V gene, CDR1 is SGHTA and CDR2 is FQGNSA. This CDR3 comprises 14 residues. This CDR3 is CASSLNRVQETQYF. CDR3 in DNA: TGTGCCAGCAGCTTAAACAGGGTCCAGGAGACCCAGTACTTC.

The chain uses TRBV11-2 and TRBJ2-1; D tentatively fits TRBD1 or TRBD2 (5 bases each). Germline V CDR1 and CDR2: SGHAT, FQNNGV. V was cut by 5 bases and J by 2 bases, with 16 bases left in between. CDR3 size: 16 residues. The CDR3 DNA reads TGTGCCAGCAGCCAGTTGGGGGATCGCCCCTACAATGAGCAGTTCTTC. Translation gives CASSQLGDRPYNEQFF.

V gene TRBV4-3 combines with J gene TRBJ1-2; a possible D gene is TRBD1 (5 bases). There are 13 residues in the CDR3. V gave up 3 bases and J gave up 8 bases, with 13 bases separating them. Germline loops: CDR1 LGHNA, CDR2 YSLEER. CDR3 bases: TGCGCCAGCAGCCACCTCGACAGTCGAGGCTACACCTTC. Translating it yields CASSHLDSRGYTF.

This clone came up a few times. This chain uses TRBV18 with TRBJ2-3, with 9 bases matching TRBD1. CDR3 length: 14 amino acids. V trimming: 3 bases; J trimming: 3 bases; junction bases outside the gene matches: 1. Germline V lookup: CDR1 KGHSH, CDR2 LQKENI. The CDR3 coding sequence is TGTGCCAGCTCACCGGACAGGGGTACAGATACGCAGTATTTT. Protein: CASSPDRGTDTQYF. Together with reference TRBV18 and TRBJ2-3, the CDR3 gives the full variable domain: NAGVMQNPRHLVRRRGQEARLRCSPMKGHSHVYWYRQLPEEGLKFMVYLQKENIIDESGMPKERFSAEFPKEGPSILRIQQVVRGDSAAYFCASSPDRGTDTQYFGPGTRLTVL.

DNA for the CDR3: TGTGCCAGCAGCCAAGTCCTAGCGGGAGAGTACAATGAGCAGTTCTTC. Amino acid sequence: CASSQVLAGEYNEQFF. The gene calls are TRBV4-2 and TRBJ2-1; 10 nucleotides line up with TRBD2. The J segment lost 4 bases and the V segment lost 1 base, leaving 4 bases of the junction unmatched. The CDR3 has 16 residues. Germline V gene sequence: CDR1 LGHNA, CDR2 YNFKEQ.

This sequence joins TRBV7-6 and TRBJ2-3, with D possibly matching TRBD2 (6 bases). Between the trimmed V and J ends, which lost 3 bases and 7 bases, there was a span of 11 bases. Germline V CDR1 and CDR2: SGHVS, FNYEAQ. The length of the CDR3 is 13 residues. CDR3 in DNA: TGTGCCAGCAGCTTGGAGGGCCCAAATACGCAGTATTTT. The encoded protein is CASSLEGPNTQYF. Full variable domain (remainder filled in from reference TRBV7-6 and TRBJ2-3): GAGVSQSPRYKVTKRGQDVALRCDPISGHVSLYWYRQALGQGPEFLTYFNYEAQQDKSGLPNDRFSAERPEGSISTLTIQRTEQRDSAMYRCASSLEGPNTQYFGPGTRLTVL.

J is TRBJ2-7 and V is TRBV28; D possibly corresponds to TRBD2 (5 bases). V was trimmed by 4 bases and J by 1 base, leaving 8 bases between them. The CDR3 is 13 residues long. CDR1 is MDHEN, CDR2 SYDVKM, per germline. Written as DNA, the CDR3 is TGTGCCAGCAGTTCCCCGGGGTCCTACGAGCAGTACTTC. Its translation: CASSSPGSYEQYF.

This chain's CDR3 is CASSPKRRISYNEQFF. The CDR3 nucleotides are TGTGCCAGCAGCCCTAAGAGGAGAATCTCCTACAATGAGCAGTTCTTC. The gene calls are TRBV7-9 and TRBJ2-1; D unclear. V gave up 5 bases and J gave up 0 bases, with 14 bases separating them. The germline V gene encodes CDR1 SEHNR and CDR2 FQNEAQ (reference sequence). This CDR3 contains 16 residues.

The chain couples TRBV5-1 to TRBJ2-1; unclear D gene. Germline values: CDR1 SGHRS, CDR2 YFSETQ. The CDR3 is 13 residues long. The germline V and J ends were trimmed by 0 bases and 9 bases, with 10 bases remaining between them. CDR3 bases: TGCGCCAGCAGCTTGGGGCAGCCAGTTGAGCAGTTCTTC. It specifies CASSLGQPVEQFF.

The table lists this clone with a few counts. The genes are TRBV2 and TRBJ1-5, with 10 nucleotides matching TRBD1. This CDR3 has 15 residues. Germline values: CDR1 SNHLY, CDR2 FYNNEI. V dropped 5 bases and J dropped 3; count of bases not matched to a gene: 4. CDR3 loop: CASSWDRGPNQPQHF. The CDR3, as DNA: TGTGCCAGCAGTTGGGACAGGGGACCCAATCAGCCCCAGCATTTT.

The V and J genes are TRBV6-1 and TRBJ1-1, with 7 bases identical to TRBD1. The junction had 4 bases not matched to a gene; V was cut back by 3 bases and J by 3 bases. Germline loops: CDR1 MNHNS, CDR2 SASEGT. The CDR3 spans 14 residues. CDR3 sequence reads: CASSEDRTDTEAFF. The CDR3 DNA sequence: TGTGCCAGCAGTGAGGACAGGACCGACACTGAAGCTTTCTTT.

This clone is medium-sized (0.01 to 0.1%) in the sample. CDR3 loop: CASSANREGTEAFF. The CDR3 nucleotides read TGTGCCAGCAGTGCCAACAGGGAGGGTACTGAAGCTTTCTTT. This chain links TRBV27 with TRBJ1-1, with a weak D call TRBD1 (6 bases). Trimming took off 5 bases at V and 5 bases at J, with 15 bases between the two ends. The CDR3 contains 14 residues. From germline, CDR1 is MNHEY and CDR2 SMNVEV (reference sequence).

This sequence joins TRBV28 and TRBJ1-4; D remains unclear. V lost 6 bases and J lost 7, with 6 bases in between. Germline loops: CDR1 MDHEN, CDR2 SYDVKM. This CDR3 region has 11 residues. The CDR3 DNA is TGTGCCAGCAGATGGGGTGAAAAACTGTTTTTT. Protein product: CASRWGEKLFF.

The V call is TRBV7-2, the J call TRBJ2-5; 10 bases line up with TRBD1. The CDR3 covers 14 residues. Germline V gene sequence: CDR1 SGHTA, CDR2 FQGNSA. The V and J ends lost 5 bases and 4 bases, in that order; junction bases with no gene match: 4. The CDR3 DNA sequence: TGTGCCAGCAGCCCCCGGACAGGGGGAGAGACCCAGTACTTC. Translating gives CASSPRTGGETQYF.

The genes are TRBV7-3 and TRBJ1-2; tentatively, D is TRBD1 (6 bases). The germline CDR1 and CDR2 sequences are SGHTA and FQGTGA. The V end was cut by 0 bases, the J end by 6 bases, with 26 bases between. This CDR3 region has 19 residues. This CDR3 reads CASSLTGRGAERHYDGYTF. Written as DNA, the CDR3 is TGTGCCAGCAGCTTAACAGGCCGGGGGGCGGAACGACACTACGATGGCTACACCTTC.

This clone showed up just a few times. This sequence joins TRBV7-8 and TRBJ2-1; D is possibly TRBD1 (6 bases). Trimming cost V 9 bases and J 9 bases, with 24 bases left between them. The CDR3 loop spans 15 amino acids. Per germline, CDR1 SGHVS and CDR2 FQNEAQ. The CDR3 spells CASQGLARGSLEQFF. As DNA, the CDR3 is TGTGCCAGTCAGGGGTTAGCCCGGGGCAGTCTTGAGCAGTTCTTC.

CDR3 amino acids: CASSQVESNEQFF. The CDR3 DNA is TGTGCCAGCAGCCAAGTGGAGTCCAATGAGCAGTTCTTC. The chain couples TRBV6-5 to TRBJ2-1; D gene ambiguous. The CDR3 covers 13 residues. The V end was cut by 6 bases, the J end by 6 bases, with 12 bases between. The germline V gene has CDR1 MNHEY and CDR2 SVGAGI.

The chain uses TRBV18 and TRBJ2-5, with D maybe TRBD1 (6 bases). The V gene lost 0 bases and the J gene lost 4 bases, with 9 bases spanning the gap. The CDR3 runs to 14 residues. The germline V gene has CDR1 KGHSH and CDR2 LQKENI. This CDR3 reads CASSPPQGSETQYF. The CDR3 DNA reads as TGTGCCAGCTCACCACCCCAGGGGTCAGAGACCCAGTACTTC.

The genes are TRBV5-1 and TRBJ2-5, with TRBD1 as a possible D gene (5 bases). The CDR3 has 14 residues. V dropped 0 bases and J dropped 7 bases, with 13 bases sitting between them. Per the germline V gene, CDR1 is SGHRS and CDR2 is YFSETQ. This CDR3 reads CASSLVLDQGTQYF. The CDR3 nucleotides read TGCGCCAGCAGCTTGGTATTAGATCAGGGGACCCAGTACTTC.

V usage is TRBV9 and J usage is TRBJ2-3, with a weak D call TRBD2 (5 bases). From germline, CDR1 is SGDLS and CDR2 YYNGEE. V was shortened by 0 bases and J by 2 bases, with 10 bases between the two germline ends. The CDR3 sequence is 15 residues long. In DNA form, the CDR3 reads TGTGCCAGCAGCGTAGATCTAGCCAACACAGATACGCAGTATTTT. Translating it yields CASSVDLANTDTQYF. The full variable domain, its missing parts supplied by reference TRBV9 and TRBJ2-3, is DSGVTQTPKHLITATGQRVTLRCSPRSGDLSVYWYQQSLDQGLQFLIQYYNGEERAKGNILERFSAQQFPDLHSELNLSSLELGDSALYFCASSVDLANTDTQYFGPGTRLTVL.

The V gene is TRBV7-2, the J gene TRBJ1-3; D is perhaps TRBD1 (6 bases). The CDR3 totals 15 residues. V was cut by 3 bases and J by 0 bases, with 9 bases left in between. Germline V gives CDR1 SGHTA, CDR2 FQGNSA. The CDR3 is CASSFRGASGNTIYF. CDR3 sequence (DNA): TGTGCCAGCAGCTTTCGGGGGGCCTCTGGAAACACCATATATTTT. The full variable domain, in which reference TRBV7-2 and TRBJ1-3 provide the parts outside the CDR3, is GAGVSQSPSNKVTEKGKDVELRCDPISGHTALYWYRQSLGQGLEFLIYFQGNSAPDKSGLPSDRFSAERTGGSVSTLTIQRTQQEDSAVYLCASSFRGASGNTIYFGEGSWLTVV.